This T cell receptor (beta chain) comes out of a study of T-cell reconstitution after alpha-beta-depleted transplantation in children. The library targeted TCRbeta and was prepared with unique molecular identifiers. TCRdb re-called the PCR reads with MiXCR, one entry per CDR3 protein. The sample contains 750,000 to 950,000 distinct CDR3 sequences, under 20% of which appear only once. Findings and caveats of the study: Alpha-beta T cells present about two months after transplant were reported to originate from several hundred expanded graft clones. Counts and diversity of T cells one year after transplant came mostly from newly produced T cells. Elevated TCRbeta diversity at day 60 was traced, in some patients, to surviving recipient T cells and thymic progenitors.

The ends were cut back, 3 bases at V and 3 bases at J, with 11 bases in the middle. The CDR3 totals 14 residues. There are many counts of this clonotype. Its specificity is unknown. The input for sequencing was PBMCs, mostly from graft donor cells, taken 360 days after TCRalphabeta/CD19-depleted stem cell transplant. V is TRBV12-3 or TRBV12-4 and J is TRBJ1-2; weak D call: TRBD1 (5 bases). This clonotype was sampled from a male patient between 5 and 17 years old who had a stem cell transplant for acute lymphoblastic leukemia, so the T cells may come from the graft donor. Here the CDR3 reads CASSFGGAYYGYTF. The CDR3 bases are TGTGCCAGCAGTTTTGGGGGAGCTTACTATGGCTACACCTTC.